This T cell receptor beta chain derives from a study of human T cells and chemical hapten exposure. TCRdb re-called the RACE reads with MiXCR, one entry per CDR3 protein. The sample records under 200,000 distinct CDR3 sequences, around 30% being singletons. Time point reported: pre-sensitization, week 0. Sample treatment: therapeutic diphenylcyclopropenone sensitization with weekly scalp DPC. In germline, CDR1 is DFQATT, CDR2 SNEGSKA (reference sequence). The CDR3 loop spans 13 amino acids. With V trimmed by 6 bases and J by 4 bases, 5 bases remained unmatched. The clonotype was recovered from a woman under 40 with alopecia areata. Some clones in this sample may be carry-over from other donors' samples. The material sequenced was whole blood, taken in connection with sensitization to the hapten diphenylcyclopropenone (DPC). The chain uses TRBV20-1 and TRBJ1-4; 7 nucleotides line up with TRBD1. The CDR3 DNA follows: TGCAGTGCCCTGGACAGGCGTAATGAAAAACTGTTTTTT. Translation gives CSALDRRNEKLFF.